This T cell receptor beta chain was observed in a study of T cell responses to AZD1222 COVID-19 vaccine. The germline CDR1 and CDR2 sequences are SGHTA and FQGTGA. J lost 0 bases, V lost 5 bases, and 4 bases had no gene match. The length of the CDR3 is 15 residues. The repertoire was sequenced with immunoSEQ multiplex PCR; TCRdb's copy has only in-frame clones and lacks some. The sample consists of roughly 120,000 clones, around 90% of them appearing once. This chain connects TRBV7-3 to TRBJ2-1; 7 bases are a match to TRBD1. This clonotype originated in an adult who received the AZD1222 COVID-19 vaccine. The sample in question was peripheral blood, obtained 28 days after the second AZD1222 dose. The CDR3 nucleotides read TGTGCCAGCAGCCGAGGACAGGCCTCCTACAATGAGCAGTTCTTC. It yields the protein CASSRGQASYNEQFF.